This record covers a single T cell receptor (beta chain). The table came from immunoSEQ multiplex PCR; TCRdb's copy has only in-frame clones and leaves some out. The sample contains some 35,000 clones, 79% of which appear only once. These data belong to a study of OX40 agonist ivuxolimab in advanced cancers. Overall study: Partial responses occurred in three patients (one hepatocellular carcinoma, two cutaneous melanoma).

The CDR3 length is 14 residues. The V gene's germline CDR1 is SGDLS and CDR2 YYNGEE. Trimming took off 8 bases at V and 2 bases at J, with 17 bases between the two ends. The TCR originated in an adult with an advanced solid tumor such as melanoma, head and neck, liver or kidney cancer. The chain recombines TRBV9 with TRBJ2-7; possible D gene TRBD2, 6 bases. Sample: CD4+ or CD8+ T cells sorted from blood, taken in a trial of the OX40 agonist ivuxolimab. The DNA for the CDR3 is TGTGCCAGTTCCCGCGGGGACCCTACCTACGAGCAGTACTTC. Translated: CASSRGDPTYEQYF.